The 2 T cell receptor beta chains listed next were all sequenced from one sample in a study of PD-L1 blockade in urothelial cancer (dated by TCRdb to about 2017). This sample's time point label indicates: peripheral blood 6 weeks after treatment start. Library method: the immunoSEQ multiplex PCR assay. The source is immuneACCESS, and TCRdb retained only in-frame sequences with V and J called. Part of the clones is not carried over; for the studies checked, unresolved V genes explain less than half of this, and the remainder is unexplained. The sample table records under 150,000 clones; approximately 90% of these occur just once. The ten largest clones represent about 1.5% of the sample. This material consisted of PBMCs, taken around atezolizumab (anti-PD-L1) treatment. These receptor sequences come from a man aged 55 to 70 with urothelial cancer.

J is TRBJ2-1 and V is TRBV9; tentatively, D is TRBD2 (5 bases). Trimming pared 3 bases from V and 6 bases from J, leaving 13 bases between. Per germline, CDR1 SGDLS and CDR2 YYNGEE. The CDR3 is made up of 14 amino acids. CDR3 sequence reads: CASSEGPSGNEQFF. For the CDR3, the DNA is TGTGCCAGCAGCGAGGGCCCCAGCGGCAATGAGCAGTTCTTC.

The J gene is TRBJ2-3, the V gene TRBV18, with 9 bases aligning to TRBD2. The germline V gene has CDR1 KGHSH and CDR2 LQKENI. Losses at the gene ends were 5 bases for V and 6 bases for J; bases not matched to a gene: 9. This CDR3 comprises 15 residues. The CDR3 loop reads CASSSTSGGGDTQYF. In DNA, the CDR3 is TGTGCCAGCTCATCGACTAGCGGAGGGGGGGATACGCAGTATTTT.